This T cell receptor (beta chain) was captured in a study of shared clonotypes between healthy human individuals. Turning to this clone: Its target is not known.

Using immunoSEQ multiplex PCR, the repertoire was profiled, and TCRdb retains in-frame clones only, with some absent. The sample records millions of clones, around 93% being singletons. Study-level points and caveats: Generally, naive subsets (rather than memory subsets) showed larger estimated richness.

CD8 cells classed as naive were CD45RO-negative and positively selected for CCR7, excluding terminally differentiated effector memory CD45RA+ cells. V gave up 0 bases and J gave up 0 bases, with 10 bases separating them. This CDR3 contains 15 residues. Per the germline V gene, CDR1 is SGDLS and CDR2 is YYNGEE. This chain uses TRBV9 with TRBJ2-7; a weak D match, TRBD2 (7 bases). This TCR came from a man younger than 35 in good health. Some clones in this sample may be carry-over from other donors' samples. The source material was naive CD8+ T cells from PBMCs. CDR3 amino acids: CASSVEGGSSYEQYF. CDR3 in DNA: TGTGCCAGCAGCGTAGAGGGGGGGAGCTCCTACGAGCAGTACTTC.